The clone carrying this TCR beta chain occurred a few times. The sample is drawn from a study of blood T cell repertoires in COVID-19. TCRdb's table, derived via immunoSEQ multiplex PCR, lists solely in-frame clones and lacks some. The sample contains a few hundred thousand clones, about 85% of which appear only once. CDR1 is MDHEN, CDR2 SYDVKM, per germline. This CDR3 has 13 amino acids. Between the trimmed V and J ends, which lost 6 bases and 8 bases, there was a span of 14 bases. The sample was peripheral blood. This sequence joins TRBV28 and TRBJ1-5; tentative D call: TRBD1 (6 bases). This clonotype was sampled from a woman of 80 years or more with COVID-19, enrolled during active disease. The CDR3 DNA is TGTGCCAGCAGACCAACAGGGCTTGAGCCCCAGCATTTT. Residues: CASRPTGLEPQHF.